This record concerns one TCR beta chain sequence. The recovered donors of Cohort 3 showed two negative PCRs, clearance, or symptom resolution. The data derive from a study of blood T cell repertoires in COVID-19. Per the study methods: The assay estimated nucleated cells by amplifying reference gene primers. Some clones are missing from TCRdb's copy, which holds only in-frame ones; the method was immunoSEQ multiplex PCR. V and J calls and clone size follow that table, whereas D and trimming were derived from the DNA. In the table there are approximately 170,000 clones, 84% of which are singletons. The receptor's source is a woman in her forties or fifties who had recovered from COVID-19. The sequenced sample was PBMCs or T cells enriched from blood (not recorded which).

The CDR3 bases are TGTGCCAGCAGCCAGCCTAGCCGCCCGAATGAGCAGTTCTTC. It yields the protein CASSQPSRPNEQFF. The V gene is TRBV14, the J gene TRBJ2-1; possibly TRBD2 for D (5 bases). Germline CDR1 and CDR2: SGHDN and FVKESK. V shed 3 bases and J shed 7 bases, with 13 bases lying between them. The CDR3 is 14 residues long.